This T cell receptor (beta chain) was recovered during a study of CD8 T cells in ankylosing spondylitis. Libraries of TCR beta came from quantitative 5'-RACE with molecular barcodes. TCRdb fed the 5' RACE reads into MiXCR, producing one record per CDR3 protein. Counted here are 350,000 or so distinct CDR3 sequences, about 14% occurring once; the ten biggest clones make up about 1.1%. V lost 3 bases and J 9 bases, leaving 10 bases between the germline ends. The CDR3 contains 12 residues. The sequence came from a male donor with ankylosing spondylitis or in good health (not recorded which). The rearrangement links TRBV12-3 or TRBV12-4 to TRBJ2-3; no clear D gene. Material for sequencing was blood, either unsorted or a sorted T cell fraction (not recorded which). Written as DNA, the CDR3 is TGTGCCAGCAGTTTGGCACCCCAAACGCAGTATTTT. Amino acids: CASSLAPQTQYF.